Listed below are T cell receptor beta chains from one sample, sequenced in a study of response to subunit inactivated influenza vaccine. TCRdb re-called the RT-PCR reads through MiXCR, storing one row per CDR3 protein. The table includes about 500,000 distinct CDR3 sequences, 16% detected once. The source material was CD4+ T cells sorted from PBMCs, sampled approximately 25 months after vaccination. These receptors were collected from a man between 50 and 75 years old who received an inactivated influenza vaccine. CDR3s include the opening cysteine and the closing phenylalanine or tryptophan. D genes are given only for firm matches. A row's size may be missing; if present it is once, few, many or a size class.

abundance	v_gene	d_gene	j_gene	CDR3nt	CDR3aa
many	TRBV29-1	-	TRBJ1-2	TGCAGCGTTTCAGACACTCGAGGTGGCTACACCTTC	CSVSDTRGGYTF
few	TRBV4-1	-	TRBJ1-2	TGCGCCAGCAGCCAAGATTATGGGGGGCTCTATGGCTACACCTTC	CASSQDYGGLYGYTF
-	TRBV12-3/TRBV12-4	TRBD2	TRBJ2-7	TGTGCCAGCAGTCTTCTAGCGGGAGGAGTTGTGCAGTACTTC	CASSLLAGGVVQYF
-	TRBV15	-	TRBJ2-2	TGTGCCACCAGCAGAGATCCCTGGCTCGCGAACACCGGGGAGCTGTTTTTT	CATSRDPWLANTGELFF
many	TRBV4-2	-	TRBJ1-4	TGTGCCAGCAGCCAATCAACTAATGAAAAACTGTTTTTT	CASSQSTNEKLFF
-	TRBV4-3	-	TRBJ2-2	TGCGCCAGCAGCCGGGGACAAAGGGCCGGGGAGCTGTTTTTT	CASSRGQRAGELFF
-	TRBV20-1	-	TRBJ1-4	TGCAGTGCTAGAGATCGGGACGTCCCGGCGAGGCTAACTAATGAAAAACTGTTTTTT	CSARDRDVPARLTNEKLFF
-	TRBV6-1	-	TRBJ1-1	TGTGCCAGCAGTGAAGGGGGGCACACTGAAGCTTTCTTT	CASSEGGHTEAFF
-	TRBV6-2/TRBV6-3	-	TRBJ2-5	TGTGCCAGCACCCCTCAGGGTACCCAAGAGACCCAGTACTTC	CASTPQGTQETQYF
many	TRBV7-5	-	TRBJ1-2	-	CISVPGMERLDSQWYGYTF
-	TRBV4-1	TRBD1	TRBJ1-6	TGCGCCAGCGGAACTCGGACAGGGAATTCACCCCTCCACTTT	CASGTRTGNSPLHF
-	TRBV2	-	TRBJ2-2	TGTGCCAGCAGCGTCACACCCACCGGGGAGCTGTTTTTT	CASSVTPTGELFF
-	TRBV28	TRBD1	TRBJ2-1	TGTGCCAGCAGATGGACAGGGGAAAATTACAATGAGCAGTTCTTC	CASRWTGENYNEQFF
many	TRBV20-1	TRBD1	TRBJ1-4	TGCAGTGGACAGGGGGCGAATGAAAAACTGTTTTTT	CSGQGANEKLFF
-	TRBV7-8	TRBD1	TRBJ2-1	TGTGCCAGCAGCTCTCGGACAGGGGAGAATGAGCAGTTCTTC	CASSSRTGENEQFF
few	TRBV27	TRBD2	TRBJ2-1	TGTGCCAGCAGTTTCCGGCTAGCGGGATTATACAATGAGCAGTTCTTC	CASSFRLAGLYNEQFF
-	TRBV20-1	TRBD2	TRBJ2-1	TGCAGTGCTAGATCGACTAGCGGGGTCGATGCTGAGCAGTTCTTC	CSARSTSGVDAEQFF
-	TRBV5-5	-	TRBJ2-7	TGTGCCAGCAGCTTTACTACCGACTGGGGGGAGCAGTACTTC	CASSFTTDWGEQYF
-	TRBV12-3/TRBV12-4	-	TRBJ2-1	TGTGCCAGCAGCCTAGACAATCACCCCTACAATGAGCAGTTCTTC	CASSLDNHPYNEQFF
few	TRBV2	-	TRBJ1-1	TGTGCCAGCAGAGGTGGGGCTGAAGCTTTCTTT	CASRGGAEAFF
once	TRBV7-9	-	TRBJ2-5	TGTGCCAGCAGCTTAGTGGGTAGTTTGGAAGAGACCCAGTACTTC	CASSLVGSLEETQYF
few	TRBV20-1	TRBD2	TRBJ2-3	TGCAGTGCCCTGGAAAGCGGGAGGGGCACAGATACGCAGTATTTT	CSALESGRGTDTQYF
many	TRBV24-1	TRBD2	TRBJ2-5	TGTGCCACCAGTCTGGGGGGGACCCAAGAGACCCAGTACTTC	CATSLGGTQETQYF
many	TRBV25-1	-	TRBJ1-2	TGTGCCAGCAGTGAATATGCGGGGGGCGCGAGCTATGGCTACACCTTC	CASSEYAGGASYGYTF
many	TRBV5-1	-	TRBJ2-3	TGCGCCAGCAGCCCACAGGGTTCCTCAGATACGCAGTATTTT	CASSPQGSSDTQYF
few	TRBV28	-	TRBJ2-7	TGTGCCAGCAGTTTGATTCGGGACAAGTACTTC	CASSLIRDKYF
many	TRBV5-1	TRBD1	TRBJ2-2	TGCGCCAGCAGCCTTGGGACAGGGGTCACCGGGGAGCTGTTTTTT	CASSLGTGVTGELFF
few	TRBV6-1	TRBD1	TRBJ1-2	TGTGCCAGCAGTACCACCCCGACAGGGGTCTATGGCTACACCTTC	CASSTTPTGVYGYTF
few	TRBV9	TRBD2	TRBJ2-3	TGTGCCAGCAGCGTTAGCGGGACTACCACAGATACGCAGTATTTT	CASSVSGTTTDTQYF
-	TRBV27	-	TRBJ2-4	TGTGCCAGCAGTTGGGGCCCCCAAATAGCCAAAAACATTCAGTACTTC	CASSWGPQIAKNIQYF
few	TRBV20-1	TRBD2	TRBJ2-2	TGCAGTGCTAGTAGGCGGGGGGGTAACACCGGGGAGCTGTTTTTT	CSASRRGGNTGELFF
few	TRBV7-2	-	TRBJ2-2	TGTGCCAGCAGCTTAGAAGGGACTTTGAACACCGGGGAGCTGTTTTTT	CASSLEGTLNTGELFF
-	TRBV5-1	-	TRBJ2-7	TGCGCCAGCAGCTTGGGGATGTTACAGACCTCCTACGAGCAGTACTTC	CASSLGMLQTSYEQYF
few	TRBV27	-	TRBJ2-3	TGTGCCAGCAGTTGGTGGCCTAGCACAGATACGCAGTATTTT	CASSWWPSTDTQYF
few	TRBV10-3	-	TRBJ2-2	TGTGCCACCGGGGGGACAGAGAACGCCGGGGAGCTGTTTTTT	CATGGTENAGELFF
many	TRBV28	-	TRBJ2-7	TGTGCCAGCAGGGACCGCTACGAGCAGTACTTC	CASRDRYEQYF
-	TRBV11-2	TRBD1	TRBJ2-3	TGTGCCAGCAGCCGCAGAGGACAGGGGCCCGTACGGGTCGATACGCAGTATTTT	CASSRRGQGPVRVDTQYF
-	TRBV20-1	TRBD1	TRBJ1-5	TGCAGTGCTAGCGGGACAGGGGGAACCAATCAGCCCCAGCATTTT	CSASGTGGTNQPQHF
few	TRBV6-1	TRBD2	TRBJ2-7	TGTGCCAGCAGTGTCCTAGCGGAGGCCTACGAGCAGTACTTC	CASSVLAEAYEQYF
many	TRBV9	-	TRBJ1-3	TGTGCCAGCAGCCGACGGACAGTCGCGTCGGGAAACACCATATATTTT	CASSRRTVASGNTIYF
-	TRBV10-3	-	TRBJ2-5	TGTGCCATCAGTACCCAAGGAGAGACCCAGTACTTC	CAISTQGETQYF
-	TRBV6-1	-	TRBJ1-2	TGTGCCAGCAGTGAAGGTTGGCAGCGTCTCGGGGGCTACACCTTC	CASSEGWQRLGGYTF
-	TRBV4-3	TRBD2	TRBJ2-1	TGCGCCAGCAGCTACCTAGCGGGGGGGACCAATGAGCAGTTCTTC	CASSYLAGGTNEQFF
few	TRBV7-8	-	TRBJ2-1	TGTGCCAGCAACCAGGAAGGCCATGAGCAGTTCTTC	CASNQEGHEQFF
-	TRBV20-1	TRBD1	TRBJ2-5	TGCAGTGCCCCGGGACAGGCGGGGGAGACCCAGTACTTC	CSAPGQAGETQYF
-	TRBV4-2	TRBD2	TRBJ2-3	TGTGCCAGCAGCCAAGATGGGCCTAGCGGAACTAAGGCTACGCAGTATTTT	CASSQDGPSGTKATQYF
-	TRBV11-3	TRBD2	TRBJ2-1	TGTGCCAGCAGCTTACGAGCCAGTAGCGGGAATGGTAATGAGCAGTTCTTC	CASSLRASSGNGNEQFF
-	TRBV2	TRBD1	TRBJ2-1	TGTGCCAGCAGTCGACAGGGACCAAGCTCCTACAATGAGCAGTTCTTC	CASSRQGPSSYNEQFF
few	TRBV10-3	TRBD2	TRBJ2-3	TGTGCCATCAGTGGCAGTTTACTAGCGGGAGGGCCCCGGGATACGCAGTATTTT	CAISGSLLAGGPRDTQYF
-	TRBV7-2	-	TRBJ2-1	TGTGCCAGCAGCTTAGCGGAGAAAACCCGGGTGGGAGGGCAGTTCTTC	CASSLAEKTRVGGQFF
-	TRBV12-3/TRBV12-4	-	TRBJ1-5	TGTGCCAGCAGTTTAGAGCAGGGCTCCAATCAGCCCCAGCATTTT	CASSLEQGSNQPQHF
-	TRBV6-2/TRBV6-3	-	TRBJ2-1	TGTGCCAGCGGAACACGACATGAGCAGTTCTTC	CASGTRHEQFF
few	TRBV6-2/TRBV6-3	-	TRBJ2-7	TGTGCCAGCAGTTATCACAACTCCTACGAGCAGTACTTC	CASSYHNSYEQYF
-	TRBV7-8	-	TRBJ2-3	TGTGCCAGCAGTGGTAGAGTCCCAGATACGCAGTATTTT	CASSGRVPDTQYF
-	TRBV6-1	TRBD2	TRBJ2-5	TGTGCCAGCACCGGACTAGCAGAAGAGACCCAGTACTTC	CASTGLAEETQYF
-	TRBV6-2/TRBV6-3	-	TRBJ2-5	TGTGCCAGCAGCAACCCTCCGGGTACGAAGACCCAGTACTTC	CASSNPPGTKTQYF